The clone carrying this T cell receptor beta chain was counted at least ten times. Its antigen is as yet unknown. MiXCR was run by TCRdb on the RT-PCR reads, yielding one entry per CDR3 protein. Counted here are around 320,000 distinct CDR3 sequences, 20% to 25% occurring once; the ten biggest clones make up 9% to 12%. This sample is drawn from a study of response to subunit inactivated influenza vaccine. Study-level results: There was a suggestion from the authors that each seasonal influenza vaccination recruits few new T cells.

The germline gives CDR1 SEHNR, CDR2 FQNEAQ (reference sequence). The CDR3 has 14 residues. V lost 5 bases, J lost 6 bases, and 7 bases stayed unmatched. The source material was PBMCs from blood, sampled roughly 20 months after vaccination. This rearrangement joins TRBV7-9 to TRBJ1-2; 9 bases line up with TRBD1. This receptor was taken from a man aged 50-75 years who received an inactivated influenza vaccine. The CDR3 region has the DNA TGTGCCAGCAGCGCCGGGACAGGGAGGGATGGCTACACCTTC. Encoded protein: CASSAGTGRDGYTF.